The present T cell receptor beta chain was sequenced within a study of T-cell reconstitution after alpha-beta-depleted transplantation in children (dated by TCRdb to 2016 to 2017). Broadly, across the study: Using TCR repertoire profiling, the study followed T-cell immune reconstitution in a quantitative way in children after TCRalphabeta/CD19-depleted allogeneic hematopoietic cell transplantation.

Receptor libraries were prepared by PCR. TCRdb records Illumina HiSeq 2500 as the sequencer. TCR libraries were prepared with molecular barcoding, using unique molecular identifiers to normalize TCRbeta repertoire quantification. The public sequencing data were trimmed at Q25 with fastp and processed into clonotypes with MiXCR by TCRdb, which kept only in-frame beta chains. Rows with a matching CDR3 protein are joined into one entry that keeps the most common DNA and genes. This sample lists around 76,000 distinct CDR3 sequences; over 15% were detected once. The ten largest clones capture 40% to 65% of the sample. Remarks on this clonotype: This receptor's antigen is unknown. Base qualities are missing; no much larger clone stands one base away.

What the work shows at the level of the full study, not this receptor alone: Over the following months the frequencies of hyperexpanded clones went down, and after one year T-cell counts and TCRbeta diversity were mostly credited to newly produced T cells. The high TCRbeta diversity at day 60 in some patients was ascribed to recipient T cells and intrathymic progenitors that had survived conditioning. The apparently early alphabetaT-cell count recovery about two months after transplant was reportedly dependent on only several hundred rapidly expanded clones derived from non-depleted graft cells.

Taken with the paper, the label for treatment or condition translates to: allogeneic hematopoietic cell transplantation with graft depleted of TCRalphabeta T cells and CD19 B cells. The transplant recipients were children given TCRalphabeta/CD19-depleted allogeneic hematopoietic cell grafts. Trimming accounts for 3 bases at V and 2 bases at J, while the number of junction bases matched to no gene is 7. Taken from cysteine to phenylalanine, the CDR3 has 15 residues. The kept DNA is CDR3 alone, 45 bases in frame from the first base. CDR1 and CDR2, per the germline V gene, are SGHDN and FVKESK. The chain employs TRBV14 and TRBJ2-7; TRBD2 lines up with 7 middle nucleotides. This sequence originates from a male patient aged 2-10 years who had a stem cell transplant for acute lymphoblastic leukemia, so the T cells may come from the graft donor. Sequencing was performed on PBMCs, mostly from graft donor cells, taken 360 days after TCRalphabeta/CD19-depleted stem cell transplant. The DNA sequence follows: TGTGCCAGCAGCCATTGGGGGGGGAGTACCTACGAGCAGTACTTC. It codes for CASSHWGGSTYEQYF.